This is a list of T cell receptor beta chains from one sample in a study of blood T cell repertoires in COVID-19. The assay was immunoSEQ multiplex PCR, and TCRdb's table has in-frame clones only and misses some. In the table there are about 140,000 clones, around 84% of which are singletons. Sequenced: peripheral blood. These receptors were obtained from a man between 60 and 75 years old with active or convalescent COVID-19. Both conserved end residues are part of each CDR3. The D gene is left open where the match is weak. Where a row states a size, it is once, few, many or the class of an expanded clone; other rows omit it.

NA TRBJ1-5 TRBD1 TRBV28 TGTGCCAGCACCGCCGGACAGGGAAGGCATCAGCCCCAGCATTTT CASTAGQGRHQPQHF
once TRBJ2-5 TRBD2 TRBV7-9 TGTGCCAGCAGCTTACCGGCGGGAGAGGAGACCCAGTACTTC CASSLPAGEETQYF
NA TRBJ1-1 TRBD1 TRBV4-1 TGCGCCAGCAGCCAAAGCGTTTCGAATTCGGGATCGACAGGGATTAACACTGAAGCTTTCTTT CASSQSVSNSGSTGINTEAFF
NA TRBJ2-2 TRBD1 TRBV6-2/TRBV6-3 TGTGCCAGCAGTTTCCTACCGGGACAGGGGTCCTTTTTGGACGGGGAGCTGTTTTTT CASSFLPGQGSFLDGELFF
NA TRBJ1-1 TRBD1 TRBV6-2/TRBV6-3 TGTGCCAGCAGTAAGCCGGGACAGGGGTCTGAAGCTTTCTTT CASSKPGQGSEAFF
few TRBJ1-4 TRBD1 TRBV30 TGTGCCTGGAGATACAGGGGGGGGCGAGAAAAACTGTTTTTT CAWRYRGGREKLFF
few TRBJ2-5 NA TRBV11-3 TGTGCCAGCAGCTTACCTGACACACAAGAGACCCAGTACTTC CASSLPDTQETQYF
NA TRBJ2-6 NA TRBV9 TGTGCCAGCAGCGTAGTGGCAATCCCCACCTCTGGGGCCAACGTCCTGACTTTC CASSVVAIPTSGANVLTF
NA TRBJ2-6 NA TRBV2 TGTGCCAGCAGTGAACTAGTTTCTGGGGCCAACGTCCTGACTTTC CASSELVSGANVLTF
NA TRBJ2-7 NA TRBV30 TGTGCCTGGAGTAACGGCTACGAGCAGTACTTC CAWSNGYEQYF
NA TRBJ1-5 TRBD1 TRBV6-5 TGTGCCAGCAGTTCGGGACAGGGTAATGGACAGCCCCAGCATTTT CASSSGQGNGQPQHF
NA TRBJ2-7 TRBD1 TRBV6-1 TGTGCCAGCAGTGAGGGACAGGGTATAATCTACGAGCAGTACTTC CASSEGQGIIYEQYF
few TRBJ1-4 NA TRBV30 TGTGCCTGGGCCAGGGGTTCGACTAATGAAAAACTGTTTTTT CAWARGSTNEKLFF
NA TRBJ1-2 NA TRBV5-6 TGTGCCAGCAGCTTGGACGGGTGGACTTTTAAGGAAGGCTACACCTTC CASSLDGWTFKEGYTF
NA TRBJ1-2 NA TRBV27 TGTGCCAGCAGTTTAGGGCCTGCAAACTATGGCTACACCTTC CASSLGPANYGYTF
once TRBJ2-3 TRBD1 TRBV15 TGTGCCACCAGCGGCAGACAGGGGACGGTCCAGGATACGCAGTATTTT CATSGRQGTVQDTQYF
NA TRBJ2-7 NA TRBV9 TGTGCCAGCAGCGTAGCCCCTGACAGTTTCTCCTACGAGCAGTACTTC CASSVAPDSFSYEQYF
NA TRBJ1-1 TRBD1 TRBV5-6 TGTGCCAGCAGCTTTACAGGGGGACTCGCTGAAGCTTTCTTT CASSFTGGLAEAFF
NA TRBJ1-2 TRBD1 TRBV9 TGTGCCAGCAGCGAAACCGGGACAGAGGACTATGGCTACACCTTC CASSETGTEDYGYTF
NA TRBJ1-2 NA TRBV2 TGTGCCAGCAGTGAAGCCCCCTACAGGCCTAGGCATGGCTACACCTTC CASSEAPYRPRHGYTF
NA TRBJ1-1 NA TRBV5-1 TGCGCCAGCAGCTCACAAGACAGGACCATTGAAGCTTTCTTT CASSSQDRTIEAFF
NA TRBJ2-7 TRBD1 TRBV14 TGTGCCAGCAGCCAAGGGACAGGGACCTACGAGCAGTACTTC CASSQGTGTYEQYF
NA TRBJ1-2 TRBD1 TRBV5-1 TGCGCCAGCAGCATGGAAGGGGGCGCGAGGGGCTACACCTTC CASSMEGGARGYTF
once TRBJ2-3 NA TRBV11-3 TGTGCCAGCAGCGCTAACTTCGAAGATACGCAGTATTTT CASSANFEDTQYF
NA TRBJ1-1 NA TRBV5-6 TGTGCCAGCAGCTGGCCCCTAGGGGTACCGAACACTGAAGCTTTCTTT CASSWPLGVPNTEAFF